What follows are 10 T cell receptor beta chains derived from one specimen sequenced in a study of control samples from healthy donors and cancer patients. Sequenced by immunoSEQ multiplex PCR; TCRdb stores in-frame clones only, minus some. The sample consists of 63,000 or so clones, more than 70% of them appearing once. The sequencing sample was made of PBMCs. Receptors were obtained from a man in his sixties with colorectal cancer.

This sequence joins TRBV13 and TRBJ2-3; 10 nucleotides match TRBD2. V was pared by 1 base and J by 3 bases, with 4 bases of the junction left unmatched. Germline V CDR1 and CDR2: PRHDT, FYEKMQ (reference sequence). This CDR3 is 16 amino acids long. The CDR3 DNA sequence: TGTGCCAGCAGCTTAGCAGCGGGGGGGCCGACAGATACGCAGTATTTT. Amino acids: CASSLAAGGPTDTQYF.

The chain is built from TRBV12-1 and TRBJ2-3; the D segment call TRBD2 is taken from the table without a DNA check. TRBV12-1 is classified as a pseudogene. This CDR3 has 16 residues. The CDR3 DNA is TGTGCCAGCAGCTTTGATGTAGCGGGGGTTGGAGATACGCAGTATTTT. It translates to CASSFDVAGVGDTQYF.

This sequence joins TRBV7-3 and TRBJ2-3; no definite D call. V was clipped by 4 bases and J by 0 bases, with 11 bases between them. This CDR3 has 15 amino acids. The germline gives CDR1 SGHTA, CDR2 FQGTGA. The CDR3 bases are TGTGCCAGCAGCTCCACCCCGTTAAGCACAGATACGCAGTATTTT. It is translated as CASSSTPLSTDTQYF.

This sequence joins TRBV5-4 and TRBJ1-6, with 7 positions matching TRBD1. Germline assignment: CDR1 SGHNT and CDR2 YYREEE (reference sequence). The CDR3 consists of 16 residues. Trimming removed 0 bases from V and 7 bases from J; junction bases left unmatched: 7. CDR3 DNA: TGTGCCAGCAGCTTGGACCAGGGGGTTAAGAATTCACCCCTCCACTTT. Translated: CASSLDQGVKNSPLHF. Complete variable domain (other parts from reference TRBV5-4 and TRBJ1-6): ETGVTQSPTHLIKTRGQQVTLRCSSQSGHNTVSWYQQALGQGPQFIFQYYREEENGRGNFPPRFSGLQFPNYSSELNVNALELDDSALYLCASSLDQGVKNSPLHFGNGTRLTVT.

The rearrangement links TRBV2 to TRBJ2-3; D possibly matches TRBD1 or TRBD2 (5 bases each). There are 14 residues in the CDR3. Germline V lookup: CDR1 SNHLY, CDR2 FYNNEI. Trimming took off 7 bases at V and 7 bases at J, with 18 bases between the two ends. Here the CDR3 reads CASKAGTTMYTQYF. The CDR3 DNA follows: TGTGCCAGCAAAGCCGGGACCACCATGTATACGCAGTATTTT.

The chain has TRBV4-3 and TRBJ2-7; D is unclear. V lost 0 bases to trimming and J lost 4 bases, with 10 bases between them. Germline CDR1 and CDR2: LGHNA and YSLEER. The CDR3 spans 14 residues. CDR3 nucleotides: TGCGCCAGCAGCCAAGATTTTGGCGTTTACGAGCAGTACTTC. This translates into CASSQDFGVYEQYF.

V usage is TRBV19 and J usage is TRBJ1-1; D ambiguous. The CDR3 spans 15 residues. Germline V gene data show CDR1 as LNHDA and CDR2 as SQIVND (reference sequence). The V and J ends lost 3 bases and 0 bases respectively, with 11 bases between them. The CDR3: CASSMGRPMNTEAFF. In DNA, the CDR3 is TGTGCCAGTAGTATGGGCCGGCCGATGAACACTGAAGCTTTCTTT.

This rearrangement joins TRBV3-1 (or the pseudogene TRBV3-2) to TRBJ1-1, with D possibly TRBD1 on 6 matching bases. Trimming cost V 1 base and J 4 bases, with 13 bases left between them. The CDR3 totals 15 residues. Germline assignment: CDR1 LGHDT and CDR2 YNNKEL (reference sequence). CDR3 region: CASSQGRTVGTEAFF. DNA for the CDR3: TGTGCCAGCAGCCAAGGGCGGACAGTGGGCACTGAAGCTTTCTTT.

The rearrangement joins TRBV6-6 to TRBJ2-1, with 8 positions matching TRBD2. The CDR3 totals 15 residues. V lost 2 bases and J lost 1; bases outside the gene matches: 1. In germline, CDR1 is MNHNY, CDR2 SVGAGI (reference sequence). CDR3 sequence reads: CASSYTGGSYNEQFF. CDR3 bases: TGTGCCAGCAGTTACACGGGGGGGTCCTACAATGAGCAGTTCTTC.

J is TRBJ2-3 and V is TRBV29-1; 8 bases agree with TRBD2. V shed 4 bases, J shed 6 bases, and the junction held 12 bases outside the gene matches. In germline, CDR1 is SQVTM, CDR2 ANQGSEA. CDR3 size: 15 residues. The CDR3 spells CSVASGGYQSDTQYF. DNA for the CDR3: TGCAGCGTTGCCAGCGGGGGATACCAATCCGATACGCAGTATTTT.